The TCR beta chain under discussion was sequenced for a study of CD8+ T cells in alopecia areata. Per germline, CDR1 SGDLS and CDR2 YYNGEE. J was trimmed by 4 bases and V by 1 base; bases with no gene match: 5. The CDR3 runs to 15 residues. Treatment denoted: oral pan-JAK inhibitor, 5-10 mg twice daily. It was cDNA, reverse transcribed from extracted RNA, that served as the sequencing template. TCRdb's table, derived via immunoSEQ multiplex PCR, lists solely in-frame clones and lacks some. The sample lists 170,000 or so clones, about two thirds occurring once. This TCR derives from a human donor with alopecia areata. The chain recombines TRBV9 with TRBJ2-3; 8 nucleotides line up with TRBD2. Here the sequenced sample was CD4+ T cells sorted from blood, taken at week 4, from a patient treated with tofacitinib. CDR3 in DNA: TGTGCCAGCAGCGTACGGGCGGGGGGCCCAGATACGCAGTATTTT. Its protein is CASSVRAGGPDTQYF. The entire variable domain, with the rest obtained from reference TRBV9 and TRBJ2-3, is as follows: DSGVTQTPKHLITATGQRVTLRCSPRSGDLSVYWYQQSLDQGLQFLIQYYNGEERAKGNILERFSAQQFPDLHSELNLSSLELGDSALYFCASSVRAGGPDTQYFGPGTRLTVL.